This T cell receptor beta chain was observed in a study of T cell repertoires in cytomegalovirus infection. Germline loops: CDR1 ENHRY, CDR2 SYGVKD. This CDR3 contains 14 residues. V gave up 6 bases and J gave up 0 bases; unmatched junction bases: 1. There are a few counts of this clonotype. Its antigen is unidentified. Overall study results and limits: Accumulated public TCR beta family frequency recognized individuals carrying CMV together with the relevant HLA.

MiXCR was run by TCRdb on the reads, yielding one entry per CDR3 protein. The sample holds about 500,000 distinct CDR3 sequences, roughly a third seen once. The clonotype was recovered from a human donor in good health (CMV status not recorded). Some clones in this sample may be carry-over from other donors' samples. This chain uses TRBV10-3 with TRBJ1-3, with 8 bases matching TRBD1. Sequenced material: cultured PBMCs, taken from culture after CMV antigen stimulation. For the CDR3, the DNA is TGTGCCATCAGGGGGACAGGCTCTGGAAACACCATATATTTT. Its protein is CAIRGTGSGNTIYF.